This entry lists 17 T cell receptor beta chains sequenced from one sample in a study of human T cells and chemical hapten exposure. Stated time point: pre-sensitization, week 0. Described treatment: therapeutic diphenylcyclopropenone sensitization with weekly scalp DPC. Someone pulled total RNA out of unfractionated whole blood. A single record per CDR3 protein comes from TCRdb applying MiXCR to the RACE reads. The sample includes under 60,000 distinct CDR3 sequences, approximately 9.6% of them seen just once. The source was whole blood, collected in connection with sensitization to the hapten diphenylcyclopropenone (DPC). All receptors derive from a woman in her twenties or thirties with alopecia areata. Some clones in this sample may be carry-over from other donors' samples.

This clonotype has only a few counts. The chain has TRBV4-3 and TRBJ2-5; 8 bases line up with TRBD1. Germline V lookup: CDR1 LGHNA, CDR2 YSLEER. The CDR3 covers 13 residues. V was clipped by 4 bases and J by 4 bases; unmatched bases: 2. The CDR3 DNA reads as TGCGCCAGCAGCCTAACAGGGGGAGAGACCCAGTACTTC. Translated, it gives CASSLTGGETQYF.

This clonotype was found a few times. The gene calls are TRBV28 and TRBJ2-1; 8 bases fit TRBD1. Trimming cost V 10 bases and J 7 bases; bases outside gene matches: 12. The CDR3 contains 14 residues. The V gene's germline CDR1 is MDHEN and CDR2 SYDVKM. CDR3 residues: CATFGIRGRNEQFF. The CDR3 DNA reads TGTGCCACTTTCGGGATCAGGGGGCGAAATGAGCAGTTCTTC.

The V call is TRBV18, the J call TRBJ2-2; D is unresolved. Germline lookup yields CDR1 KGHSH and CDR2 LQKENI. Deletions cut 0 bases from V and 6 bases from J, with 8 bases between. This CDR3 spans 14 amino acids. The CDR3 DNA reads TGTGCCAGCTCACCACCGTCGTCGGCCGGGGAGCTGTTTTTT. It specifies CASSPPSSAGELFF.

This clonotype has more than one count but fewer than ten. The chain has TRBV28 and TRBJ1-5; D unresolved. The CDR3 covers 15 residues. V was shortened by 4 bases and J by 0 bases, with 10 bases between the two germline ends. Germline V gene data show CDR1 as MDHEN and CDR2 as SYDVKM. CDR3 residues: CASSWHHSSNQPQHF. The CDR3 DNA reads as TGTGCCAGCAGTTGGCACCATAGTAGCAATCAGCCCCAGCATTTT.

There are many counts of this clonotype. The chain has TRBV6-5 and TRBJ2-1, with 9 bases lining up with TRBD2. The trim removed 4 bases at V and 8 bases at J, leaving 6 bases unmatched. The germline CDR1 and CDR2 sequences are MNHEY and SVGAGI. The CDR3 is 14 amino acids. CDR3: CASSSGGGAYEQFF. CDR3 coding DNA: TGTGCCAGCAGTTCTGGCGGGGGGGCCTATGAGCAGTTCTTC.

The chain combines TRBV5-1 with TRBJ2-3, with no clear D. The V end lost 4 bases, the J end lost 5 bases, and 14 bases lay between the germline ends. CDR1 is SGHRS, CDR2 YFSETQ, per germline. The CDR3 loop spans 14 amino acids. CDR3 residues: CASSHDPAEDTQYF. DNA for the CDR3: TGCGCCAGCAGCCACGACCCCGCCGAAGATACGCAGTATTTT.

The CDR3 here is CASRRTGDTQYF. In DNA form, the CDR3 reads TGTGCCAGCAGGCGGACCGGAGATACGCAGTATTTT. J is TRBJ2-3 and V is TRBV7-9; the D is unclear. Germline V lookup: CDR1 SEHNR, CDR2 FQNEAQ (reference sequence). There are 12 residues in the CDR3. The ends were cut back, 6 bases at V and 5 bases at J, with 9 bases in the middle.

The chain couples TRBV9 to TRBJ1-1, with TRBD1 matching 7 bases. CDR1 and CDR2 from the germline V gene are SGDLS and YYNGEE. CDR3 length: 14 amino acids. The ends lost 4 bases at V and 10 bases at J; junction bases unmatched: 13. This CDR3 reads CASSTRGQGVRAFF. In nucleotides, the CDR3 is TGTGCCAGCAGCACAAGGGGGCAGGGGGTGCGAGCTTTCTTT.

The table lists this clonotype with a few counts. The V call is TRBV3-1, the J call TRBJ1-3, with D possibly matching TRBD1 (5 bases). Germline values: CDR1 LGHDT, CDR2 YNNKEL (reference sequence). The CDR3 covers 16 residues. Trimming removed 1 base from V and 0 bases from J, with 10 bases in between. As DNA, the CDR3 is TGTGCCAGCAGCCAAGCCCCCGGGGCCTCTGGAAACACCATATATTTT. Translation: CASSQAPGASGNTIYF.

This clonotype was seen ten or more times. This chain uses TRBV20-1 with TRBJ2-7; D not resolved. There are 15 residues in the CDR3. V was pared by 2 bases and J by 2 bases, with 16 bases between. CDR1 is DFQATT, CDR2 SNEGSKA, per germline (reference sequence). The CDR3 is CSARYAASRPYEQYF. The CDR3 DNA follows: TGCAGTGCTAGATATGCAGCCAGTAGACCCTACGAGCAGTACTTC.

For this clonotype: This sequence may be a read error, since a much larger clone differs from it by one base. The CDR3 sequence: CSAKLAGGTDMQYF. In nucleotides, the CDR3 is TGCAGTGCCAAACTAGCGGGGGGAACAGATATGCAGTATTTT. The rearrangement joins TRBV20-1 to TRBJ2-3, with 12 bases lining up with TRBD2. This CDR3 region has 14 residues. Germline V gene sequence: CDR1 DFQATT, CDR2 SNEGSKA (reference sequence).

This clonotype was recorded at least ten times. The chain links TRBV28 to TRBJ1-6, with TRBD1 as a possible D gene (5 bases). The CDR3 is 15 residues long. Trimming cost V 5 bases and J 3 bases, with 11 bases left between them. From germline, CDR1 is MDHEN and CDR2 SYDVKM. CDR3 DNA sequence: TGTGCCAGCAGTACCGGGGACGGCTATAATTCACCCCTCCACTTT. It yields the protein CASSTGDGYNSPLHF.

This clonotype has ten or more counts. V usage is TRBV27 and J usage is TRBJ1-1, with D maybe TRBD1 (5 bases). Germline CDR1 and CDR2: MNHEY and SMNVEV (reference sequence). Trimming cost V 3 bases and J 0 bases, with 14 bases left between them. The CDR3 runs 16 residues. The CDR3 here is CASSFKGILMNTEAFF. As DNA, the CDR3 is TGTGCCAGCAGTTTTAAGGGGATACTAATGAACACTGAAGCTTTCTTT.

This clonotype showed up just a few times. The chain combines TRBV5-6 with TRBJ2-3; 11 nucleotides line up with TRBD2. Germline values: CDR1 SGHDT, CDR2 YYEEEE. The ends lost 5 bases at V and 4 bases at J; junction bases unmatched: 6. The CDR3 contains 15 residues. For the CDR3, the DNA is TGTGCCAGCAGTTTTCTAGCGGGGGGTTCAGATACGCAGTATTTT. It codes for CASSFLAGGSDTQYF.

This clonotype was picked up a small number of times. V is TRBV14 and J is TRBJ2-1; D not certain. CDR1 is SGHDN and CDR2 is FVKESK in the germline V gene. CDR3 length: 11 amino acids. Trimming took off 0 bases at V and 15 bases at J, with 9 bases between the two ends. In DNA form, the CDR3 reads TGTGCCAGCAGCCAAGACATCGTGCTGTTCTTC. As protein: CASSQDIVLFF.

This clonotype has a count of ten or more. The chain couples TRBV2 to TRBJ1-1; TRBD1 matches at 8 bases. Germline CDR1 and CDR2: SNHLY and FYNNEI. With 4 bases clipped from V and 3 bases from J, the junction kept 4 bases outside the gene matches. This CDR3 contains 14 residues. For the CDR3, the DNA is TGTGCCAGCAGTGTAGGACAGGGATACACTGAAGCTTTCTTT. Its translation is CASSVGQGYTEAFF.

The rearrangement uses TRBV2 and TRBJ2-1; no definite D call. Per germline, CDR1 SNHLY and CDR2 FYNNEI. Trimming stripped 3 bases from V and 7 bases from J, with 4 bases between. There are 11 residues in the CDR3. CDR3 DNA: TGTGCCAGCAGTGACGATAATGAGCAGTTCTTC. Amino acids: CASSDDNEQFF.